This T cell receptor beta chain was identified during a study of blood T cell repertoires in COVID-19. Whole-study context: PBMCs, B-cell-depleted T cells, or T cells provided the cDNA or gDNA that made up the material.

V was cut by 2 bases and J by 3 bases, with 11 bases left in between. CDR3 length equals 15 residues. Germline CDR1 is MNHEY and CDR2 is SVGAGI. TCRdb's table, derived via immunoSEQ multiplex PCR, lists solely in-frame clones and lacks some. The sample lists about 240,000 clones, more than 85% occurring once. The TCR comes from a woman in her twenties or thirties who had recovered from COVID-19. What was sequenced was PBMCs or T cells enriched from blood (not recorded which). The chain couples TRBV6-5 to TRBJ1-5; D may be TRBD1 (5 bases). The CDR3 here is CASSYLPGSNQPQHF. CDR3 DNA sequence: TGTGCCAGCAGTTACCTTCCAGGGTCCAATCAGCCCCAGCATTTT.